Shown below are 24 T cell receptor beta chains from a single sample sequenced in a study of blood T cell repertoires in COVID-19. Sequencing was performed with immunoSEQ multiplex PCR; in TCRdb, only in-frame clones are kept and a portion is missing. The sample has about 350,000 clones, roughly 90% seen once. The specimen was peripheral blood. The receptors originated from a man aged 25 to 45 with COVID-19, enrolled during active disease.

There are a few counts of this clone. CDR3 nucleotides: TGTGCCAGAAGCTTGGCGTTGGGTCTAGGGACTAGCGGGGTTTCCTACGAGCAGTACTTC. This codes for CARSLALGLGTSGVSYEQYF. V and J are TRBV5-3 and TRBJ2-7, with TRBD2 matching over 13 bases. TRBV5-3 is reported as an ORF; its role is uncertain. The CDR3 runs 20 residues. The J segment lost 1 base and the V segment lost 0 bases, leaving 13 bases of the junction unmatched.

V is TRBV5-4 and J is TRBJ2-5, with 7 positions matching TRBD2. The CDR3 sequence is 13 residues long. V shed 5 bases and J 4 bases; nucleotides not matched to a gene: 5. CDR1 and CDR2 (germline): SGHNT, YYREEE (reference sequence). CDR3 protein: CASRNRGGETQYF. The CDR3 DNA reads TGTGCCAGCAGGAACCGCGGGGGAGAGACCCAGTACTTC.

This clone has a handful of counts. This chain connects TRBV7-9 to TRBJ2-3; 14 bases fit TRBD2. CDR3 length: 18 amino acids. The J segment lost 4 bases and the V segment lost 5 bases, leaving 11 bases of the junction unmatched. In germline, CDR1 is SEHNR, CDR2 FQNEAQ (reference sequence). In DNA, the CDR3 is TGTGCCAGCAGCCTTAGGACTAGCGGGAGGTACACAGCAGATACGCAGTATTTT. This gives the protein CASSLRTSGRYTADTQYF.

This chain links TRBV5-1 with TRBJ1-2; TRBD1 agrees at 9 bases. Germline-derived CDR1 and CDR2 are SGHRS and YFSETQ. J was trimmed by 2 bases and V by 4 bases; bases with no gene match: 3. CDR3 length: 14 amino acids. The CDR3 DNA is TGCGCCAGCAGCGAACAGGGGGCGAACTATGGCTACACCTTC. This sequence encodes CASSEQGANYGYTF.

This chain links TRBV18 with TRBJ1-4, with no clear D. The V end lost 1 base, the J end lost 8 bases, and 11 bases lay between the germline ends. Germline lookup yields CDR1 KGHSH and CDR2 LQKENI. The CDR3 covers 14 residues. The CDR3: CASSPRFVGEKLFF. CDR3 nucleotides: TGTGCCAGCTCACCACGGTTCGTCGGGGAAAAACTGTTTTTT.

Notes on this clone: The sample contains more than one DNA sequence encoding this CDR3. The V call is TRBV9, the J call TRBJ2-3, with 11 bases lining up with TRBD2. With 0 bases clipped from V and 4 bases from J, the junction kept 4 bases outside the gene matches. CDR1 and CDR2 from the germline V gene are SGDLS and YYNGEE. The CDR3 is 16 residues long. CDR3 DNA: TGTGCCAGCAGCGTAGAAGTAGCGGGGGGGCCAGATACGCAGTATTTT. Amino acid sequence: CASSVEVAGGPDTQYF. The whole variable domain, filled in from reference TRBV9 and TRBJ2-3, reads DSGVTQTPKHLITATGQRVTLRCSPRSGDLSVYWYQQSLDQGLQFLIQYYNGEERAKGNILERFSAQQFPDLHSELNLSSLELGDSALYFCASSVEVAGGPDTQYFGPGTRLTVL.

The chain employs TRBV27 and TRBJ2-1; 13 nucleotides agree with TRBD2. Germline V lookup: CDR1 MNHEY, CDR2 SMNVEV (reference sequence). V was pared by 5 bases and J by 8 bases, with 9 bases of the junction left unmatched. This CDR3 has 16 amino acids. CDR3 protein: CASSPLTSGRIHEQFF. The CDR3 bases are TGTGCCAGCAGTCCCTTGACTAGCGGGAGGATCCATGAGCAGTTCTTC.

The V call is TRBV11-2, the J call TRBJ2-7; D unresolved. Germline CDR1 and CDR2: SGHAT and FQNNGV. Trimming removed 3 bases from V and 3 bases from J, with 3 bases in between. The CDR3 spans 11 residues. In DNA, the CDR3 is TGTGCCAGCAGCTTCAACTACGAGCAGTACTTC. It codes for CASSFNYEQYF.

Only a few counts were recorded for this clone. As DNA, the CDR3 is TGTGCCAGTAGTACCACTACAGGAAGTTGGGGCTATGGCTACACCTTC. Translating gives CASSTTTGSWGYGYTF. The chain links TRBV19 to TRBJ1-2; possible D gene TRBD1, 5 bases. The CDR3 consists of 16 residues. The V gene lost 4 bases and the J gene lost 4 bases, with 19 bases spanning the gap. Germline CDR1 LNHDA, CDR2 SQIVND (reference sequence).

The chain couples TRBV6-6 to TRBJ2-7; the match to TRBD1 covers 10 bases. Per germline, CDR1 MNHNY and CDR2 SVGAGI (reference sequence). This CDR3 contains 16 residues. Trimming removed 2 bases from V and 0 bases from J; junction bases left unmatched: 4. This chain's CDR3 is CASSYDDRGHSYEQYF. CDR3 in DNA: TGTGCCAGCAGTTACGACGACAGGGGGCACTCCTACGAGCAGTACTTC.

This clone has just one count. The chain is built from TRBV7-2 and TRBJ2-7; 9 bases are a match to TRBD1. The germline V gene encodes CDR1 SGHTA and CDR2 FQGNSA. This CDR3 has 15 residues. Trimming took 3 bases from V and 4 from J; bases not matched to a gene: 7. CDR3 loop: CASSLLQGADYEQYF. The CDR3 DNA reads TGTGCCAGCAGCTTGTTACAGGGGGCAGATTACGAGCAGTACTTC.

The rearrangement uses TRBV6-2 or TRBV6-3 and TRBJ1-1; D gene uncertain. Germline assignment: CDR1 MNHEY and CDR2 SVGEGT. With 2 bases removed from V and 5 bases from J, the gap between germline ends came to 18 bases. This CDR3 has 16 residues. The CDR3 loop reads CASSYPHVVTGTEAFF. The CDR3 DNA follows: TGTGCCAGCAGTTACCCCCATGTGGTCACGGGGACTGAAGCTTTCTTT.

The CDR3 loop reads CASSLVWTGGAVGELFF. The CDR3 DNA reads TGTGCCAGCAGCTTGGTCTGGACAGGGGGCGCAGTAGGGGAGCTGTTTTTT. V gene TRBV5-6 combines with J gene TRBJ2-2, with 11 bases matching TRBD1. The length of the CDR3 is 17 residues. Per the germline V gene, CDR1 is SGHDT and CDR2 is YYEEEE. The junction had 9 bases not matched to a gene; V was cut back by 0 bases and J by 8 bases.

This clone was counted between two and nine times. The J gene is TRBJ2-6, the V gene TRBV7-8; 8 nucleotides line up with TRBD1. Germline V CDR1 and CDR2: SGHVS, FQNEAQ. V was clipped by 5 bases and J by 4 bases; unmatched bases: 7. The CDR3 covers 16 residues. The CDR3 bases are TGTGCCAGCAGCGGGACAGGTTCAGGAGGGGCCAACGTCCTGACTTTC. Translation: CASSGTGSGGANVLTF.

The chain employs TRBV11-2 and TRBJ2-3; no definite D call. V lost 0 bases and J lost 3, with 4 bases in between. Germline V gene data show CDR1 as SGHAT and CDR2 as FQNNGV. The CDR3 has 13 amino acids. The CDR3 DNA reads as TGTGCCAGCAGCTTAGACCTAACAGATACGCAGTATTTT. Amino acid sequence: CASSLDLTDTQYF.

This chain links TRBV19 with TRBJ1-5; TRBD1 is a possible D gene (6 bases). V was pared by 6 bases and J by 0 bases, with 24 bases between. There are 19 residues in the CDR3. Germline CDR1 LNHDA, CDR2 SQIVND (reference sequence). This chain's CDR3 is CASRGPGEGGVYSNQPQHF. The CDR3, as DNA: TGTGCCAGTAGAGGGCCCGGGGAGGGGGGCGTCTATAGCAATCAGCCCCAGCATTTT.

V and J are TRBV24-1 and TRBJ1-5; the D is unclear. Trimming took off 5 bases at V and 4 bases at J, with 8 bases between the two ends. The CDR3 is 13 residues long. The germline CDR1 and CDR2 sequences are KGHDR and SFDVKD. The CDR3 nucleotides are TGTGCCACCAGTGGCGGCCGTAATCAGCCCCAGCATTTT. Its translation: CATSGGRNQPQHF.

This rearrangement joins TRBV11-2 to TRBJ1-4; weak D call: TRBD1 (6 bases). Germline V gives CDR1 SGHAT, CDR2 FQNNGV. CDR3 length equals 15 residues. The V end lost 5 bases, the J end lost 2 bases, and 12 bases lay between the germline ends. Here the CDR3 reads CASSLRGWTNEKLFF. For the CDR3, the DNA is TGTGCCAGCAGCCTGAGGGGGTGGACTAATGAAAAACTGTTTTTT.

The chain employs TRBV3-1 (or the pseudogene TRBV3-2) and TRBJ1-4, with D maybe TRBD1 (5 bases). V was pared by 3 bases and J by 0 bases, with 11 bases between. Germline V gene data show CDR1 as LGHDT and CDR2 as YNNKEL (reference sequence). This CDR3 region has 16 residues. The CDR3 region is CASSQGLPTTNEKLFF. The CDR3 bases are TGTGCCAGCAGCCAGGGACTTCCGACAACTAATGAAAAACTGTTTTTT.

DNA of the CDR3: TGTGCCAGCAGTGCATCTCGTGGAGCAGTCAATGAGCAGTTCTTC. It is translated as CASSASRGAVNEQFF. The chain couples TRBV28 to TRBJ2-1; D remains unclear. CDR1 is MDHEN and CDR2 is SYDVKM in the germline V gene. V shed 5 bases and J shed 6 bases, with 17 bases lying between them. The CDR3 extends over 15 amino acids.

The rearrangement links TRBV13 to TRBJ1-1, with TRBD1 as a possible D gene (5 bases). The CDR3 contains 13 residues. In germline, CDR1 is PRHDT, CDR2 FYEKMQ (reference sequence). Between the trimmed V and J ends, which lost 5 bases and 9 bases, there was a span of 16 bases. The CDR3 loop reads CASSQGGGRQAFF. In nucleotides, the CDR3 is TGTGCCAGCAGCCAGGGTGGAGGGAGGCAAGCTTTCTTT.

The gene calls are TRBV24-1 and TRBJ2-1; the match to TRBD1 covers 10 bases. The CDR3 is 16 amino acids. The V gene end was trimmed by 3 bases and the J gene end by 6 bases; junction bases not matched to a gene: 7. Germline V gene lookup returns CDR1 KGHDR and CDR2 SFDVKD. In DNA, the CDR3 is TGTGCCACCAGTGATGAGTTGGGACAGGGGACCAATGAGCAGTTCTTC. It is translated as CATSDELGQGTNEQFF.

The chain recombines TRBV20-1 with TRBJ2-1; a weak D match, TRBD1 (6 bases). Germline CDR1 reads DFQATT; CDR2 reads SNEGSKA (reference sequence). Trimming shortened V by 3 bases and J by 2 bases, and 17 bases separated the two germline ends. CDR3 length: 16 residues. CDR3 coding DNA: TGCAGTGCTAGTGGTCTGGGGGCGGCGGCCTACAATGAGCAGTTCTTC. Amino acids: CSASGLGAAAYNEQFF.

A few counts support this clone. The rearrangement joins TRBV11-2 to TRBJ1-4; 7 bases fit TRBD1. The V gene's germline CDR1 is SGHAT and CDR2 FQNNGV. With V trimmed by 6 bases and J by 6 bases, 7 bases remained unmatched. The CDR3 has 14 residues. CDR3 nucleotides: TGTGCCAGCAGACTAGAAGGGGGCGATGAAAAACTGTTTTTT. Protein: CASRLEGGDEKLFF.